These 4 T cell receptor beta chains originate from one sample sequenced in a study of tumor-infiltrating lymphocytes in primary liver carcinoma. A primer matching the constant region was used to make TCR beta cDNA from approximately 520 ng of total RNA. What produced the TCR beta libraries was three nested multiplex PCR rounds using slightly modified ARM-PCR. TRBV1-TRBV30 forward primers and a C-beta reverse primer were used in the first two PCR rounds, which each ran for approximately 10 cycles. In TCRdb, the multiplex PCR reads were re-called with MiXCR into one record per CDR3 protein. This table holds approximately 300,000 distinct CDR3 sequences, about 62% found once. Germline DNA was also extracted, and blood RNA was taken from unsorted whole blood. What was sequenced was peripheral blood. These receptors all come from a man aged 35 to 55 with primary liver carcinoma and hepatitis B virus infection.

V is TRBV13 and J is TRBJ2-3, with 12 bases that match TRBD2. This CDR3 has 17 amino acids. Trimming took 1 base from V and 4 from J; bases not matched to a gene: 6. Germline V CDR1 and CDR2: PRHDT, FYEKMQ (reference sequence). DNA of the CDR3: TGTGCCAGCAGCTTAGTTGGACTAGCGGGGAGCCCAGATACGCAGTATTTT. Encoded protein: CASSLVGLAGSPDTQYF.

On this clonotype itself: Relative to the germline gene, one junction end is altered; a read error may explain this. The chain uses TRBV5-1 and TRBJ2-3, with D perhaps given as TRBD1 or TRBD2 (5 bases each). This CDR3 comprises 18 residues. Germline V CDR1 and CDR2: SGHRS, YFSETQ. CDR3 sequence (DNA): TGCGCCAGCAGCTTGGGAGTAGTCGGGGCCATAAGCACAGATACTCAGTATTTT. As protein: CASSLGVVGAISTDTQYF.

A note on this clonotype: At one end the junction does not follow the germline gene, possibly because of a read error. The CDR3 DNA follows: TGTACCAGCAGCAACACCGGGACAACTAATGAAAAACTGTTTTTT. It specifies CTSSNTGTTNEKLFF. The V and J genes are TRBV11-1 and TRBJ1-4; D unresolved. Germline-derived CDR1 and CDR2 are SGHAT and FQDESV (reference sequence). The CDR3 length is 15 residues.

Worth noting for this clonotype: Since a much larger clone is just one base distant, this may be a read error. V and J are TRBV29-1 and TRBJ1-4; maybe TRBD1 (5 bases). Per germline, CDR1 SQVTM and CDR2 ANQGSEA. CDR3 length: 14 amino acids. The CDR3 coding sequence is TGCAGCGTTGGGGGGACCGCAACTAATGAAAAACTGCTTTTT. Amino acid sequence: CSVGGTATNEKLLF. Based on the CDR3 plus reference TRBV29-1 and TRBJ1-4, the full variable domain is SAVISQKPSRDICQRGTSLTIQCQVDSQVTMMFWYRQQPGQSLTLIATANQGSEATYESGFVIDKFPISRPNLTFSTLTVSNMSPEDSSIYLCSVGGTATNEKLLFGSGTQLSVL.